These 5 T cell receptor beta chains were all obtained from the same sample, sequenced in a study of cytomegalovirus exposure and HLA in healthy donors. The PCR had 60 Vbeta and 13 Jbeta primers. Profiled with immunoSEQ multiplex PCR; TCRdb holds only in-frame clones, not every one. The data show tens of thousands of clones, 78% seen once. Sequencing was done on a sample of PBMCs. The receptors come from a woman between 35 and 50 years old in good health and CMV-seropositive.

This clone came up once. The rearrangement joins TRBV6-5 to TRBJ1-1, with D uncertain. The length of the CDR3 is 12 residues. V gave up 2 bases and J gave up 4 bases, with 5 bases separating them. CDR1 is MNHEY and CDR2 is SVGAGI in the germline V gene. CDR3 protein: CASSYPITEAFF. CDR3 bases: TGTGCCAGCAGTTACCCCATCACTGAAGCTTTCTTT.

This chain connects TRBV30 to TRBJ2-3; possible D gene TRBD2, 5 bases. The germline gives CDR1 GTSNPN, CDR2 SVGIG (reference sequence). V dropped 2 bases and J dropped 5 bases, with 8 bases sitting between them. CDR3 length equals 12 residues. As DNA, the CDR3 is TGTGCCTGGAGTCCCGGGGTAGATACGCAGTATTTT. It is translated as CAWSPGVDTQYF.

This clone appeared a single time. The rearrangement joins TRBV2 to TRBJ1-1; TRBD1 matches at 9 bases. Losses at the gene ends were 4 bases for V and 5 bases for J; bases not matched to a gene: 14. Per the germline V gene, CDR1 is SNHLY and CDR2 is FYNNEI. The CDR3 loop spans 17 amino acids. CDR3 coding DNA: TGTGCCAGCAGTGTCCTTAATACGGGACAGGGTTTTACTGAAGCTTTCTTT. Residues: CASSVLNTGQGFTEAFF. The full variable domain, rest sourced from reference TRBV2 and TRBJ1-1, is EPEVTQTPSHQVTQMGQEVILRCVPISNHLYFYWYRQILGQKVEFLVSFYNNEISEKSEIFDDQFSVERPDGSNFTLKIRSTKLEDSAMYFCASSVLNTGQGFTEAFFGQGTRLTVV.

V usage is TRBV11-2 and J usage is TRBJ2-2; a possible D gene is TRBD2 (5 bases). Germline V CDR1 and CDR2: SGHAT, FQNNGV. Trimming left V 5 bases short and J 7 bases short, with 14 bases between. The CDR3 loop spans 14 amino acids. The CDR3 loop reads CASSRESRDGELFF. The CDR3 nucleotides read TGTGCCAGCAGCAGGGAGTCAAGGGACGGGGAGCTGTTTTTT.

J is TRBJ1-1 and V is TRBV27, with D possibly matching TRBD1 (5 bases). The CDR3 contains 17 residues. CDR1 and CDR2 (germline): MNHEY, SMNVEV (reference sequence). Trimming took 2 bases from V and 1 from J, leaving 17 bases between them. The CDR3 is CASSLIGGRLGNTEAFF. The CDR3 DNA sequence: TGTGCCAGCAGTTTAATCGGGGGTCGGCTGGGGAACACTGAAGCTTTCTTT.